Detailed here is one T cell receptor beta chain. Its antigen is as yet unknown. CDR3 size: 12 residues. The V gene's germline CDR1 is SGHTS and CDR2 YDEGEE. The V end was cut by 1 base, the J end by 3 bases, with 2 bases between. This entry belongs to a study of CD8 T cells in ankylosing spondylitis. General study findings and limits: Within ankylosing spondylitis blood, a TCR beta motif made up of eight highly homologous variants appeared to be characteristic. Clones linked to disease were reported to show significant enrichment in matched ankylosing spondylitis synovial fluid.

TCR beta libraries were made by quantitative 5'-RACE with molecular barcodes. MiXCR, run by TCRdb on the 5' RACE reads, gives a single entry per CDR3 protein. The data hold under 550,000 distinct CDR3 sequences, with roughly 26% observed a single time. The sequence derives from a male donor with ankylosing spondylitis. Sequenced sample: blood, either unsorted or a sorted T cell fraction (not recorded which). The rearrangement joins TRBV5-8 to TRBJ1-5; unclear D gene. This chain's CDR3 is CASSLYNQPQHF. The CDR3 nucleotides read TGTGCCAGCAGCTTGTACAATCAGCCCCAGCATTTT.